The clone carrying this TCR beta chain was picked up a small number of times. The data derive from a study of identical twins. V was cut by 3 bases and J by 4 bases, with 11 bases left in between. There are 14 residues in the CDR3. Germline V gives CDR1 SGHAT, CDR2 FQNNGV. TCRdb ran MiXCR on the 5' RACE reads and lists one entry per CDR3 protein. The table records approximately 500,000 distinct CDR3 sequences, about 24% of them present only once. A further study also used this sample, focusing on T cells expressing NK-cell markers. From that report: Sorting in several experiments was restricted by an anti-gamma-delta TCR antibody to alpha-beta TCR T cells. In a group of several donors, dominant NKG2C+ clonotypes represented 1.0-7.0% of CD8+ T cells.

The sequence was obtained from a woman between 18 and 29 years old in good health. The rearrangement joins TRBV11-2 to TRBJ2-3; D not certain. Sequenced material: CD4+ T cells sorted from blood. CDR3 sequence (DNA): TGTGCCAGCAGCTTCCGAAGTGGGGCAGATACGCAGTATTTT. Encoded protein: CASSFRSGADTQYF.